Below, one TCR beta chain is given with its context. This receptor's antigen is unknown. No qualities accompany the bases; no much larger clone lies one base away. CDR1 SGHKS and CDR2 YYEKEE were looked up in the germline V gene (reference sequence). V loses 2 bases of germline sequence and J loses 2 bases, and the interval between the two ends is 14 bases. The CDR3 covers 15 residues, taking in both the cysteine and the phenylalanine. The retained sequence is limited to the CDR3, 45 bases, with the frame set at the first base. The collaborating institutions used their own protocols to collect whole blood in K2EDTA tubes. For TCRbeta analysis, collaborators shipped samples in one of three forms: frozen whole blood, isolated PBMCs, or DNA extracted from either of those sample types. The sample belongs to a study of blood T cell repertoires in COVID-19 (dated by TCRdb to the early 2020s). About the study as a whole: Samples covering the acute and convalescent phases of COVID-19 were provided by collaborators in the United States, Italy and Spain. The material from the prospective study consisted of cDNA or gDNA derived from T cells, B-cell-depleted T cells, or PBMCs. The dataset comprised deeply sampled blood TCRbeta repertoires from subjects exposed to, actively infected with, or recovered from COVID-19. The repertoires were released in a freely available public database meant as a resource for research on the immune response to SARS-CoV-2. Samples were obtained from the ongoing ImmuneRACE study (first 160 participants) and from 950 to 1,500 subjects provided by 6 global collaborators. A de-identified subject ID, COVID-19 status, age in years and sex were almost always included in the sample metadata. Where HLA class I and class II types were available, the types were taken from metadata supplied by the sample provider, not from assay-based typing.

The investigation overall reported the following: How much clinical and demographic metadata was included differed by source and by participant, and the metadata was provided uncurated.

The immunoSEQ Assay, a bias-controlled multiplex PCR, was used to amplify TCRbeta CDR3 regions from genomic DNA. As for the authors' bioinformatics: The number of nucleated cells in each sample was estimated from the amplification of reference gene primers within the assay. To quantify the absolute abundance of each unique TCRbeta CDR3 rearrangement, sequence reads were collapsed and filtered. For each sample, productive Simpson clonality was calculated as the square root of Simpson's diversity index across productive rearrangements. In TCRdb, the immuneACCESS table is reduced to in-frame sequences with V and J assigned. These tables do not hold every clone; where another copy was compared, an unresolved V gene accounts for under half, and the others remain unexplained. The DNA was the basis for D and trimming; V, J and clone size are from that table. The sample data list 200,000 to 250,000 clones, and about nine tenths of these were observed just once. The ten biggest clones cover 6.2% of the sample.

Sequencing used peripheral blood. The V and J genes are TRBV5-5 and TRBJ2-7; TRBD2 could be the D gene, as 6 bases match. The sequence derives from a man aged 60 to 75 with acute or convalescent COVID-19. CDR3 region: CASSFPGDPAYEQYF. The DNA reads TGTGCCAGCAGCTTCCCGGGAGATCCCGCCTACGAGCAGTACTTC.